This passage covers 10 T cell receptor beta chains from one sample sequenced in a study of blood T cell dynamics during melanoma immunotherapy. The time point denotes: pre-treatment baseline. Clones were sequenced by immunoSEQ multiplex PCR, and TCRdb holds only the in-frame ones, with some missing. This table has under 15,000 clones, just over 85% appearing once. Sequenced here: blood, sampled from a patient treated with checkpoint blockade. The receptors come from a human donor with melanoma.

The rearrangement uses TRBV9 and TRBJ1-2; no firm D call. Germline CDR1 SGDLS, CDR2 YYNGEE. The V end lost 0 bases, the J end lost 2 bases, and 11 bases lay between the germline ends. This CDR3 spans 15 amino acids. This CDR3 reads CASSVGPVRNYGYTF. CDR3 coding DNA: TGTGCCAGCAGCGTAGGGCCAGTTAGAAACTATGGCTACACCTTC.

The chain uses TRBV5-1 and TRBJ2-3; TRBD2 aligns across 10 bases. Germline V gene sequence: CDR1 SGHRS, CDR2 YFSETQ. CDR3 size: 18 residues. Losses at the gene ends were 0 bases for V and 0 bases for J; bases not matched to a gene: 7. CDR3 protein: CASSLGGTSDSSTDTQYF. The CDR3 DNA reads TGCGCCAGCAGCTTGGGGGGGACTAGCGATTCTAGCACAGATACGCAGTATTTT.

This clone appeared once. The chain combines TRBV6-6 with TRBJ2-1, with 14 bases matching TRBD2. With 4 bases clipped from V and 12 bases from J, the junction kept 11 bases outside the gene matches. The CDR3 runs 16 residues. Germline V gene data show CDR1 as MNHNY and CDR2 as SVGAGI (reference sequence). CDR3 DNA: TGTGCCAGCAGTTCGGGGACTAGCGGGAGATTCGGTGGGCAGTTCTTC. It yields the protein CASSSGTSGRFGGQFF.

The V call is TRBV20-1, the J call TRBJ2-3; a possible D gene is TRBD2 (5 bases). Per the germline V gene, CDR1 is DFQATT and CDR2 is SNEGSKA (reference sequence). V was cut by 1 base and J by 9 bases, with 8 bases left in between. The CDR3 is made up of 11 amino acids. CDR3 amino acids: CSARGRRTQYF. CDR3 sequence (DNA): TGCAGTGCTAGAGGGCGGAGGACGCAGTATTTT.

The V call is TRBV6-5, the J call TRBJ1-2; TRBD1 agrees at 9 bases. CDR3 size: 14 residues. The germline V gene has CDR1 MNHEY and CDR2 SVGAGI. The J segment lost 4 bases and the V segment lost 0 bases, leaving 0 bases of the junction unmatched. In DNA, the CDR3 is TGTGCCAGCAGTTACTCGGACAGGGGCTATGGCTACACCTTC. It specifies CASSYSDRGYGYTF.

The V gene is TRBV7-9, the J gene TRBJ1-4; 10 bases align to TRBD1. The CDR3 sequence is 14 residues long. V lost 6 bases and J lost 8; bases outside the gene matches: 6. The germline CDR1 and CDR2 sequences are SEHNR and FQNEAQ (reference sequence). The CDR3 DNA is TGTGCCAGCAGGTTGGGGACAGGGGAAGAAAAACTGTTTTTT. It translates to CASRLGTGEEKLFF.

On this clone: At one end the junction does not follow the germline gene, possibly because of a read error. The rearrangement joins TRBV5-1 to TRBJ2-6; 11 bases line up with TRBD1. The CDR3 totals 17 residues. CDR1 is SGHRS and CDR2 is YFSETQ in the germline V gene. Here the CDR3 DNA reads TGCGCCAGCCCCATGGGACAGGGGGTAGCGGGGGCCAGCGTCCTGACTTTC. Its protein is CASPMGQGVAGASVLTF.

By sample fraction, this clone is large (0.1 to 1%). This chain links TRBV18 with TRBJ1-5, with TRBD1 matching 9 bases. CDR1 and CDR2 (germline): KGHSH, LQKENI. V was pared by 8 bases and J by 6 bases, with 5 bases of the junction left unmatched. This CDR3 is built from 13 residues. CDR3 sequence reads: CASRQGGGQPQHF. CDR3 coding DNA: TGTGCCAGCCGACAGGGGGGAGGTCAGCCCCAGCATTTT.

The rearrangement joins TRBV4-1 to TRBJ1-1; TRBD1 aligns across 9 bases. Germline CDR1 and CDR2: MGHRA and YSYEKL. V dropped 5 bases and J dropped 7; count of bases not matched to a gene: 11. The length of the CDR3 is 15 residues. The CDR3 loop reads CASSGSQGAVSEAFF. CDR3 DNA: TGCGCCAGCAGCGGATCACAGGGGGCGGTTAGTGAAGCTTTCTTT.

This clone was seen a handful of times. This rearrangement joins TRBV19 to TRBJ2-5; D assignment may be TRBD1 or TRBD2 (5 bases each). The CDR3 is made up of 13 amino acids. Germline V gene data show CDR1 as LNHDA and CDR2 as SQIVND (reference sequence). Trimming took off 7 bases at V and 5 bases at J, with 14 bases between the two ends. CDR3 DNA: TGTGCCAGTAATGTGCAGGGAGAGGAGACCCAGTACTTC. Protein: CASNVQGEETQYF.